This TCR beta chain emerged from a study of T-cell reconstitution after alpha-beta-depleted transplantation in children. This clonotype has a handful of counts. Antigen unknown. Preparation of the TCRbeta library was carried out with unique molecular identifiers. TCRdb re-called the PCR reads through MiXCR, storing one row per CDR3 protein. Seen here are hundreds of thousands of distinct CDR3 sequences, 10% to 15% observed once, and the top ten hold 2% to 2.5%. Regarding the study as a whole: Some patients showed high day-60 TCRbeta diversity, which derived from surviving recipient T cells and thymic progenitors.

The receptor was derived from a male patient under 18 who had a stem cell transplant for acute myeloid leukemia, so the T cells may come from the graft donor. This specimen was PBMCs, mostly from graft donor cells, taken 360 days after TCRalphabeta/CD19-depleted stem cell transplant.

CDR3 coding DNA: TGCAGCGTCCAAGACTACACCGGGGAGCTGTTTTTT. Translating it yields CSVQDYTGELFF. The V and J genes are TRBV29-1 and TRBJ2-2; no clear D gene. This CDR3 has 12 amino acids. CDR1 SQVTM and CDR2 ANQGSEA come from the germline V gene. Trimming removed 6 bases from V and 3 bases from J, with 8 bases in between.